The sample holds a few counts of the clone carrying this T cell receptor (beta chain). Its specificity is not known. PCR employed 60 Vbeta and 13 Jbeta primers. TCRdb's copy holds only in-frame clones and misses some; the assay was immunoSEQ multiplex PCR. The sample has some 130,000 clones; 60% to 85% are singletons. The data were obtained in a study of cytomegalovirus exposure and HLA in healthy donors. V was shortened by 5 bases and J by 1 base, with 5 bases between the two germline ends. Germline values: CDR1 MRHNA, CDR2 SNTAGT. The CDR3 consists of 13 residues. Notes on the study in general: It was reported that the classifier diagnosed cytomegalovirus status with high specificity and sensitivity in both the original and validation cohorts. Later analysis associated a missense DCLRE1C variant with TCR beta V- and J-gene trimming.

The sequence derives from a human donor in good health. The chain joins TRBV6-4 to TRBJ2-2, with D unresolved. The sequenced sample consisted of PBMCs. This CDR3 is CASSRGNTGELFF. DNA for the CDR3: TGTGCCAGCAGTAGAGGGAACACCGGGGAGCTGTTTTTT.